This TCR beta chain appears in the sequencing data of a study of T cell changes during pregnancy in multiple sclerosis. Germline V gives CDR1 MNHEY, CDR2 SVGAGI. V dropped 5 bases and J dropped 5; count of bases not matched to a gene: 9. The CDR3 covers 15 residues. Data came from immunoSEQ multiplex PCR; TCRdb stores just in-frame clones and leaves some out. The data contain 41,000 or so clones, 80% to 90% of them seen just once; the ten biggest clones take up under 0.8%. The chain employs TRBV6-5 and TRBJ2-1, with 7 bases matching TRBD2. The sequencing used CD4+ T cells from peripheral blood mononuclear cells, collected in the first trimester of pregnancy. The sequence was collected from a female donor with multiple sclerosis, enrolled in a pregnancy study. The CDR3 nucleotides read TGTGCCAGCAGTGCCGGGACTACGCCCGACAATGAGCAGTTCTTC. Protein: CASSAGTTPDNEQFF.